The entry below describes one T cell receptor (beta chain). What it recognizes is unknown. The CDR3 contains 13 residues. V lost 5 bases to trimming and J lost 4 bases; unmatched junction nucleotides: 5. Germline loops: CDR1 SQVTM, CDR2 ANQGSEA. This sample is drawn from a study of memory CD4+ T cells and cytomegalovirus serostatus. Overall study findings and caveats: Of more than 150 reported CMV TCRbeta sequences, some 67 were found in memory CD4+ repertoires.

Single viable CD3+CD4+CD8-CD45RO+ cells were sorted as the memory CD4+ T cells. CMV serostatus came from serum IgG against pp150, pp28, p38, p52. Measured with immunoSEQ multiplex PCR; TCRdb has only the in-frame clones, and not every one. The table shows 75,000 to 90,000 clones, with roughly 80% occurring only once. Sequencing was carried out using memory CD4+ T cells from blood. The TCR sequence derives from an adult in good health and CMV-seronegative. The chain is built from TRBV29-1 and TRBJ1-2; 9 nucleotides agree with TRBD1. Here the CDR3 DNA reads TGCAGCGTTAGCGGACAGGGGAGCTATGGCTACACCTTC. Residues: CSVSGQGSYGYTF. The entire variable domain, with the rest obtained from reference TRBV29-1 and TRBJ1-2, is as follows: SAVISQKPSRDICQRGTSLTIQCQVDSQVTMMFWYRQQPGQSLTLIATANQGSEATYESGFVIDKFPISRPNLTFSTLTVSNMSPEDSSIYLCSVSGQGSYGYTFGSGTRLTVV.